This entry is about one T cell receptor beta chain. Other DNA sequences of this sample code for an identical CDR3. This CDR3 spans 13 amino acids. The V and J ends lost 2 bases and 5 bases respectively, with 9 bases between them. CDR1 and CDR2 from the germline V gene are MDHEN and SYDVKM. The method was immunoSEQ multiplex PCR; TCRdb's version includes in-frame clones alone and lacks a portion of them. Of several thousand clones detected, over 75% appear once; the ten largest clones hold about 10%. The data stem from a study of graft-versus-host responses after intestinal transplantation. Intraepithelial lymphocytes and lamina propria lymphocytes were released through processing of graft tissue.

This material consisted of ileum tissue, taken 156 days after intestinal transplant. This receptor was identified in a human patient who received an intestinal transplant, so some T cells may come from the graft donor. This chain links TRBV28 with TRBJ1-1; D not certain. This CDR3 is CASSLVIATEAFF. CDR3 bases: TGTGCCAGCAGTTTAGTCATAGCGACTGAAGCTTTCTTT. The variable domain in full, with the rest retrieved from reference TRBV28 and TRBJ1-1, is DVKVTQSSRYLVKRTGEKVFLECVQDMDHENMFWYRQDPGLGLRLIYFSYDVKMKEKGDIPEGYSVSREKKERFSLILESASTNQTSMYLCASSLVIATEAFFGQGTRLTVV.